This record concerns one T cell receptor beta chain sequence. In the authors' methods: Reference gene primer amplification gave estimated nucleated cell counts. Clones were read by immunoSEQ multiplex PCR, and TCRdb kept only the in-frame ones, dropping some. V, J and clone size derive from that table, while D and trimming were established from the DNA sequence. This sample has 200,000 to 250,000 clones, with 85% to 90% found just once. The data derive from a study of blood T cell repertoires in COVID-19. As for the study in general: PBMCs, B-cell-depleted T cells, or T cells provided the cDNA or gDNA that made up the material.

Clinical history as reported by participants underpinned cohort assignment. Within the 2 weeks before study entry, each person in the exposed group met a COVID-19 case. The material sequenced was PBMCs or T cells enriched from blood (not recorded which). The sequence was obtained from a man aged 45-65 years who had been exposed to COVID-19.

CDR3 nucleotide sequence: TGTGCCAGCAGCTTCAGGGGGCCGGGAGTTAATGAAAAACTGTTTTTT. This gives the protein CASSFRGPGVNEKLFF. The rearrangement joins TRBV11-2 to TRBJ1-4; 8 positions agree with TRBD1. Germline loops: CDR1 SGHAT, CDR2 FQNNGV. V dropped 3 bases and J dropped 4; count of bases not matched to a gene: 7. CDR3 length: 16 amino acids.